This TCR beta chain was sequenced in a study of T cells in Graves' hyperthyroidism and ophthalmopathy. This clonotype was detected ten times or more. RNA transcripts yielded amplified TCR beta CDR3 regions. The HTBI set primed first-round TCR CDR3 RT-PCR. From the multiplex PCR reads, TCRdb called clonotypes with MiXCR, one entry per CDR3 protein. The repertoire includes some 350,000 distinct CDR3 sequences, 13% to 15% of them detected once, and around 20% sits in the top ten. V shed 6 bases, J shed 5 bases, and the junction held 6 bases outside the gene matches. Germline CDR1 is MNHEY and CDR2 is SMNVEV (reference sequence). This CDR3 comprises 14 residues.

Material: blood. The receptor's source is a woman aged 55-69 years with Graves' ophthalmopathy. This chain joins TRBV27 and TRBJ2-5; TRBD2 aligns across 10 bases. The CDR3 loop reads CASSLAGVRETQYF. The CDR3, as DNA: TGTGCCAGCAGCCTAGCGGGAGTCCGGGAGACCCAGTACTTC.